These 26 T cell receptor beta chains originate from one sample sequenced in a study of cytomegalovirus exposure and HLA in healthy donors. Both 60 Vbeta primers and 13 Jbeta primers went into the PCR. Produced via immunoSEQ multiplex PCR; TCRdb's table is partial and in-frame only. Counted here are under 150,000 clones, over 70% occurring once; the ten biggest clones make up around 1.5%. What was sequenced was PBMCs. The receptors were sampled from a woman aged 18-29 years in good health and CMV-seronegative.

The rearrangement links TRBV7-2 to TRBJ2-7; 7 bases are shared with TRBD2. With V trimmed by 1 base and J by 7 bases, 10 bases remained unmatched. Germline values: CDR1 SGHTA, CDR2 FQGNSA. The CDR3 sequence is 15 residues long. CDR3 amino acids: CASSLVAGAPSEQYF. The CDR3 DNA is TGTGCCAGCAGCTTAGTTGCGGGAGCTCCTTCGGAGCAGTACTTC.

This clone has a handful of counts. The V gene is TRBV19, the J gene TRBJ2-3, with no clear D. The germline V and J ends were trimmed by 6 bases and 2 bases, with 15 bases remaining between them. The CDR3 runs to 15 residues. Germline CDR1 and CDR2: LNHDA and SQIVND (reference sequence). The CDR3: CASSQTAAATDTQYF. CDR3 DNA sequence: TGTGCCAGTAGCCAGACGGCGGCGGCCACAGATACGCAGTATTTT.

A note on this clone: One end of the junction does not line up with germline, which may come from a read error. The CDR3, as DNA: TGTGCCAGCAGCCTAGCGGGAGGGCCAGTGGATGGCTCCTACGAGCAGTACTTC. The encoded protein is CASSLAGGPVDGSYEQYF. The chain carries TRBV7-2 and TRBJ2-7; 12 nucleotides align to TRBD2. Per germline, CDR1 SGHTA and CDR2 FQGNSA. This CDR3 contains 18 residues.

J is TRBJ1-5 and V is TRBV27, with 8 positions matching TRBD1. This CDR3 region has 14 residues. Looked up from germline, CDR1 is MNHEY and CDR2 is SMNVEV (reference sequence). J gave up 7 bases and V 5 bases, and 7 bases lay outside the gene matches. In DNA form, the CDR3 reads TGTGCCAGCAGTCCTAGACAGGGGACCCAGCCCCAGCATTTT. Translating gives CASSPRQGTQPQHF.

This clone has only a few counts. The V call is TRBV5-1, the J call TRBJ2-5, with 11 nucleotides matching TRBD2. With 0 bases clipped from V and 5 bases from J, the junction kept 3 bases outside the gene matches. The CDR3 is 15 residues long. Germline loops: CDR1 SGHRS, CDR2 YFSETQ. CDR3 protein: CASSLAPSGRETQYF. The CDR3, as DNA: TGCGCCAGCAGCTTGGCGCCTAGCGGGAGGGAGACCCAGTACTTC.

The gene calls are TRBV30 and TRBJ2-3; 10 nucleotides match TRBD2. Germline V gene sequence: CDR1 GTSNPN, CDR2 SVGIG (reference sequence). This CDR3 contains 14 residues. V gave up 0 bases and J gave up 7 bases; unmatched junction bases: 4. CDR3 DNA: TGTGCCTGGAGTGTACTAGCGGGATTGTATACGCAGTATTTT. Protein product: CAWSVLAGLYTQYF.

The genes are TRBV18 and TRBJ1-5; D is uncertain. Germline loops: CDR1 KGHSH, CDR2 LQKENI. CDR3 size: 14 residues. V lost 0 bases, J lost 7 bases, and 10 bases lay in between. CDR3 residues: CASSPPSTGQPQHF. CDR3 DNA: TGTGCCAGCTCACCACCTTCCACGGGGCAGCCCCAGCATTTT.

J is TRBJ2-1 and V is TRBV30, with D possibly being TRBD2 (6 bases). V was trimmed by 1 base and J by 2 bases, leaving 9 bases between them. Germline V gene sequence: CDR1 GTSNPN, CDR2 SVGIG (reference sequence). The length of the CDR3 is 14 residues. In DNA form, the CDR3 reads TGTGCCTGGAGTGGGGACTTTACCTACAATGAGCAGTTCTTC. The encoded protein is CAWSGDFTYNEQFF.

The rearrangement uses TRBV5-5 and TRBJ1-2, with 8 bases that match TRBD1. V dropped 0 bases and J dropped 2; count of bases not matched to a gene: 3. Germline V gene sequence: CDR1 SGHKS, CDR2 YYEKEE (reference sequence). This CDR3 region has 15 residues. The CDR3 nucleotides read TGTGCCAGCAGCTTGGGGGACAGGACCAACTATGGCTACACCTTC. Translated, it gives CASSLGDRTNYGYTF.

V usage is TRBV2 and J usage is TRBJ2-1; D is perhaps TRBD1 (5 bases). V dropped 10 bases and J dropped 7 bases, with 32 bases sitting between them. The CDR3 extends over 18 amino acids. Germline-derived CDR1 and CDR2 are SNHLY and FYNNEI. The CDR3 region is CAIKIRYSTESVLNEQFF. CDR3 bases: TGTGCCATCAAAATTCGATACTCGACAGAATCGGTACTAAATGAGCAGTTCTTC.

J is TRBJ2-1 and V is TRBV10-3, with TRBD2 identical over 8 bases. J was trimmed by 9 bases and V by 8 bases; bases with no gene match: 9. CDR1 is ENHRY and CDR2 is SYGVKD in the germline V gene. The length of the CDR3 is 13 residues. As DNA, the CDR3 is TGTGCCATCTCGGGACTAGTCGGCGGTGAGCAGTTCTTC. Translation gives CAISGLVGGEQFF.

CDR3 region: CASSVTSGRAGELFF. As DNA, the CDR3 is TGTGCCAGCAGCGTCACTAGCGGGAGGGCCGGGGAGCTGTTTTTT. The gene calls are TRBV7-9 and TRBJ2-2; 13 bases map to TRBD2. The germline V gene encodes CDR1 SEHNR and CDR2 FQNEAQ (reference sequence). The CDR3 consists of 15 residues. J lost 6 bases, V lost 5 bases, and 3 bases had no gene match.

The chain employs TRBV5-1 and TRBJ2-6, with 9 bases matching TRBD1. In germline, CDR1 is SGHRS, CDR2 YFSETQ. J was trimmed by 0 bases and V by 2 bases; bases with no gene match: 6. The CDR3 is 18 amino acids. CDR3 sequence reads: CASSFFGTGSSGANVLTF. DNA of the CDR3: TGCGCCAGCAGCTTCTTTGGGACAGGGAGCTCTGGGGCCAACGTCCTGACTTTC.

The chain is built from TRBV19 and TRBJ1-5; 8 nucleotides agree with TRBD1. CDR3 length: 15 residues. Trimming took 6 bases from V and 4 from J; bases not matched to a gene: 8. Germline loops: CDR1 LNHDA, CDR2 SQIVND (reference sequence). The CDR3 protein is CASSRGQGPNQPQHF. DNA of the CDR3: TGTGCCAGTAGCCGAGGACAGGGCCCGAATCAGCCCCAGCATTTT.

The V gene is TRBV7-9, the J gene TRBJ2-5; 8 bases match TRBD2. From germline, CDR1 is SEHNR and CDR2 FQNEAQ (reference sequence). V shed 1 base, J shed 4 bases, and the junction held 5 bases outside the gene matches. The CDR3 loop spans 15 amino acids. CDR3 sequence reads: CASSLVAGRAETQYF. In DNA form, the CDR3 reads TGTGCCAGCAGCTTAGTAGCCGGGAGGGCAGAGACCCAGTACTTC.

The V and J genes are TRBV5-1 and TRBJ1-1; 9 nucleotides align to TRBD1. CDR3 length: 16 residues. V lost 4 bases, J lost 1 base, and 8 bases stayed unmatched. Germline loops: CDR1 SGHRS, CDR2 YFSETQ. The CDR3, as DNA: TGCGCCAGCAGCGGGGCCTGGGACAGGGAGAACACTGAAGCTTTCTTT. Translated: CASSGAWDRENTEAFF.

The CDR3 nucleotides are TGCAGCGTTGTAAGAAGGCAGGGGGCTGAAGCTTTCTTT. Encoded protein: CSVVRRQGAEAFF. The chain is built from TRBV29-1 and TRBJ1-1, with 7 positions matching TRBD1. Germline V CDR1 and CDR2: SQVTM, ANQGSEA. The V and J ends lost 4 bases and 6 bases, in that order; junction bases with no gene match: 8. The CDR3 runs to 13 residues.

The chain recombines TRBV5-4 with TRBJ1-5; no definite D call. This CDR3 spans 14 amino acids. V lost 9 bases to trimming and J lost 0 bases, with 13 bases between them. Germline V gives CDR1 SGHNT, CDR2 YYREEE (reference sequence). The CDR3 bases are TGTGCCACTTTCGACTTCAATAGCAATCAGCCCCAGCATTTT. This codes for CATFDFNSNQPQHF.

V gene TRBV14 combines with J gene TRBJ2-7; weak D call: TRBD2 (5 bases). V lost 1 base to trimming and J lost 4 bases, with 5 bases between them. CDR1 is SGHDN, CDR2 FVKESK, per germline. CDR3 length equals 12 residues. As DNA, the CDR3 is TGTGCCAGCAGCCAAGGACTATACGAGCAGTACTTC. The encoded protein is CASSQGLYEQYF.

This chain connects TRBV18 to TRBJ2-1; 10 nucleotides align to TRBD2. Germline CDR1 KGHSH, CDR2 LQKENI. V lost 5 bases to trimming and J lost 3 bases; unmatched junction nucleotides: 10. The CDR3 extends over 17 amino acids. CDR3 coding DNA: TGTGCCAGCTCATCAGGACTAGCGGACGTGGGCTACAATGAGCAGTTCTTC. It yields the protein CASSSGLADVGYNEQFF.

V and J are TRBV7-8 and TRBJ1-4; 9 nucleotides align to TRBD1. The CDR3 is 15 residues long. V shed 5 bases and J 7 bases; nucleotides not matched to a gene: 8. Germline V gene sequence: CDR1 SGHVS, CDR2 FQNEAQ. CDR3 DNA: TGTGCCAGCAGCGCCCCGGGACAGGGTGTTGAAAAACTGTTTTTT. It codes for CASSAPGQGVEKLFF.

The chain carries TRBV7-9 and TRBJ2-1, with D perhaps matching TRBD1 (5 bases). The CDR3 has 15 residues. The germline V gene has CDR1 SEHNR and CDR2 FQNEAQ (reference sequence). With 8 bases removed from V and 3 bases from J, the gap between germline ends came to 17 bases. The CDR3 protein is CASGVGLSHYNEQFF. CDR3 nucleotides: TGTGCCAGCGGGGTGGGGCTCTCGCACTACAATGAGCAGTTCTTC.

The chain uses TRBV19 and TRBJ2-1; 8 positions agree with TRBD2. The CDR3 runs 16 residues. V lost 4 bases and J lost 7; bases outside the gene matches: 12. Germline lookup yields CDR1 LNHDA and CDR2 SQIVND (reference sequence). CDR3 in DNA: TGTGCCAGTAGTACCCCGGGCAGCGGGAGTTTAAATGAGCAGTTCTTC. It encodes CASSTPGSGSLNEQFF.

This clone was counted once. The J gene is TRBJ1-2, the V gene TRBV2; no clear D gene. This CDR3 contains 14 residues. The germline CDR1 and CDR2 sequences are SNHLY and FYNNEI. V was pared by 2 bases and J by 11 bases, with 18 bases between. DNA of the CDR3: TGTGCCAGCAGTGAACTTTGGGAGGAGGGAGGGTACACCTTC. It encodes CASSELWEEGGYTF. Together with reference TRBV2 and TRBJ1-2, the CDR3 gives the full variable domain: EPEVTQTPSHQVTQMGQEVILRCVPISNHLYFYWYRQILGQKVEFLVSFYNNEISEKSEIFDDQFSVERPDGSNFTLKIRSTKLEDSAMYFCASSELWEEGGYTFGSGTRLTVV.

V and J are TRBV5-4 and TRBJ2-2, with TRBD2 matching over 7 bases. Germline CDR1 is SGHNT and CDR2 is YYREEE (reference sequence). This CDR3 is 16 amino acids long. With 4 bases clipped from V and 0 bases from J, the junction kept 6 bases outside the gene matches. CDR3 loop: CASSRGRGANTGELFF. The CDR3 DNA sequence: TGTGCCAGCAGCCGCGGACGGGGGGCGAACACCGGGGAGCTGTTTTTT.

The J gene is TRBJ1-2, the V gene TRBV15; 8 nucleotides match TRBD1. Germline CDR1 is LNHNV and CDR2 is YYDKDF (reference sequence). V lost 1 base, J lost 3 bases, and 10 bases stayed unmatched. CDR3 length: 17 residues. Here the CDR3 DNA reads TGTGCCACCAGCAGAGCCCAGCCAGGGGGCGCGGACTATGGCTACACCTTC. The encoded protein is CATSRAQPGGADYGYTF.